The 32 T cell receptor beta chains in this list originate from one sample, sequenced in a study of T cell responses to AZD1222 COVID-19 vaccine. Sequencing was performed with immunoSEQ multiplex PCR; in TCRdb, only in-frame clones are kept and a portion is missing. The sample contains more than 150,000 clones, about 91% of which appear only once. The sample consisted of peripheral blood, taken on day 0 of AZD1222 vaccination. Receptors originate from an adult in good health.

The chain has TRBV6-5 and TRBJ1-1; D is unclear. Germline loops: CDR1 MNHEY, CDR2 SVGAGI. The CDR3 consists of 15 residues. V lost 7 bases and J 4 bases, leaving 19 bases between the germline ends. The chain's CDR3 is CASNYWAGDSTEAFF. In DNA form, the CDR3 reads TGTGCCAGCAACTACTGGGCCGGGGATTCCACTGAAGCTTTCTTT.

CDR3 in DNA: TGTGCCAGCAGAACACAGCGGGAGAGCTACGAGCAGTACTTC. Translating it yields CASRTQRESYEQYF. The V and J genes are TRBV2 and TRBJ2-7, with 8 bases identical to TRBD2. CDR3 length: 14 amino acids. The germline gives CDR1 SNHLY, CDR2 FYNNEI. The V segment lost 6 bases and the J segment 3 bases; nucleotides outside the gene matches: 7.

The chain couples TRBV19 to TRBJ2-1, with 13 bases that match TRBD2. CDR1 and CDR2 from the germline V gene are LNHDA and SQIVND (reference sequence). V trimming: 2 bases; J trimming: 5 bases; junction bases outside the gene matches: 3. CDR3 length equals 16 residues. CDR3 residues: CASSIRLAGGNNEQFF. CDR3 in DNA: TGTGCCAGTAGTATACGACTAGCGGGAGGTAACAATGAGCAGTTCTTC.

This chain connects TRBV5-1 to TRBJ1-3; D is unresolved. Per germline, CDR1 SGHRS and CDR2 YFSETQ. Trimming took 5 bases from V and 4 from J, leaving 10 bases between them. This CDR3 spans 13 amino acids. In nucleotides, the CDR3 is TGCGCCAGCAGTTCAGAATCAGGAAACACCATATATTTT. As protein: CASSSESGNTIYF.

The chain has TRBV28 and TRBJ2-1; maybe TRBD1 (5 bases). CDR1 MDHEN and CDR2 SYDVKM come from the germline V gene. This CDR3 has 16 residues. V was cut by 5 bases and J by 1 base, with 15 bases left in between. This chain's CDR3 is CASSGQGLRSYNEQFF. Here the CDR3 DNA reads TGTGCCAGCAGTGGGCAGGGTCTTAGGTCCTACAATGAGCAGTTCTTC.

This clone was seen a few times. CDR3: CASSPARRARSYEQYF. The CDR3 nucleotides read TGTGCCAGCAGTCCCGCGCGAAGGGCCCGTTCCTACGAGCAGTACTTC. The chain carries TRBV6-2 or TRBV6-3 and TRBJ2-7; D gene ambiguous. With 5 bases removed from V and 1 base from J, the gap between germline ends came to 18 bases. The CDR3 consists of 16 residues. Looked up from germline, CDR1 is MNHEY and CDR2 is SVGEGT.

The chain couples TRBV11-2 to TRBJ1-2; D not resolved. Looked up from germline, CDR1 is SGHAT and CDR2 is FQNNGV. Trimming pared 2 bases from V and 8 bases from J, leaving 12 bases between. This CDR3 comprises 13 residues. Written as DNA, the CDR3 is TGTGCCAGCAGCTTACTCGCCCCAGTAGGCTACACCTTC. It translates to CASSLLAPVGYTF.

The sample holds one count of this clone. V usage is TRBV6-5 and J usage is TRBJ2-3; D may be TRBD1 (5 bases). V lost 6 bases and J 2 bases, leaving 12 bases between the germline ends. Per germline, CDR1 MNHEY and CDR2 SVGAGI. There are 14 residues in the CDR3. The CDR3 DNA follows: TGTGCCAGCAGCGAGTACAGGAACACAGATACGCAGTATTTT. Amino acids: CASSEYRNTDTQYF.

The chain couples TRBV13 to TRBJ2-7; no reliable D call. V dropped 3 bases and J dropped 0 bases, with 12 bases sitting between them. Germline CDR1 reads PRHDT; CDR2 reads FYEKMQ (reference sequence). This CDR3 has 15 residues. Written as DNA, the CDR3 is TGTGCCAGCAGCTTTGCCCGGCTAGGCTCCTACGAGCAGTACTTC. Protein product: CASSFARLGSYEQYF.

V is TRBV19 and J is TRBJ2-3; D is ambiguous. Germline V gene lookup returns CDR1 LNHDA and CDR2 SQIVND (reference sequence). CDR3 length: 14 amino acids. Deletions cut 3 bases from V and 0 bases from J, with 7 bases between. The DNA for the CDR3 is TGTGCCAGTAGTATCAGTTGGAGCACAGATACGCAGTATTTT. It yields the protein CASSISWSTDTQYF.

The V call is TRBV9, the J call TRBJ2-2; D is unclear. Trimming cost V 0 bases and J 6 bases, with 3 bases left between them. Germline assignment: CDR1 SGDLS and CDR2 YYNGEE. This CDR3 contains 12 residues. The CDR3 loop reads CASSVDSGELFF. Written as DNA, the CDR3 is TGTGCCAGCAGCGTAGATTCCGGGGAGCTGTTTTTT. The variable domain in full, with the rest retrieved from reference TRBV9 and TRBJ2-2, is DSGVTQTPKHLITATGQRVTLRCSPRSGDLSVYWYQQSLDQGLQFLIQYYNGEERAKGNILERFSAQQFPDLHSELNLSSLELGDSALYFCASSVDSGELFFGEGSRLTVL.

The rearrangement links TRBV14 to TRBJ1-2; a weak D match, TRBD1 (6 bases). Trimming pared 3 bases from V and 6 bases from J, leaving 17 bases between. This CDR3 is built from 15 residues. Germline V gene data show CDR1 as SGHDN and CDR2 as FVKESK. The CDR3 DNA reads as TGTGCCAGCAGCCAGGGGAATAACAGGGATGATGGCTACACCTTC. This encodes CASSQGNNRDDGYTF.

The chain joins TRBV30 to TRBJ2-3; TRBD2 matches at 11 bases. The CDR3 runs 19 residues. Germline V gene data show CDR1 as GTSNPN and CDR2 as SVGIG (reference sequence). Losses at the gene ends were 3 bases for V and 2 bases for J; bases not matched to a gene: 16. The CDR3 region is CAWRERLAGMRVHTDTQYF. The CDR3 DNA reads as TGTGCCTGGAGGGAAAGACTAGCGGGAATGAGGGTACACACAGATACGCAGTATTTT.

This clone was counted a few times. CDR3 amino acids: CASSDRFRYEQYF. The CDR3 bases are TGTGCCAGCAGCGACAGGTTCAGGTACGAGCAGTACTTC. V usage is TRBV28 and J usage is TRBJ2-7; perhaps TRBD1 as D (6 bases). Germline-derived CDR1 and CDR2 are MDHEN and SYDVKM. Trimming stripped 6 bases from V and 4 bases from J, with 13 bases between. The CDR3 sequence is 13 residues long.

The CDR3 DNA is TGTGCCAGCAGATCCGGCCGGGCATCTACTGAAGCTTTCTTT. It codes for CASRSGRASTEAFF. V gene TRBV5-5 combines with J gene TRBJ1-1; unclear D gene. The CDR3 loop spans 14 amino acids. V dropped 5 bases and J dropped 5 bases, with 16 bases sitting between them. Germline CDR1 reads SGHKS; CDR2 reads YYEKEE (reference sequence).

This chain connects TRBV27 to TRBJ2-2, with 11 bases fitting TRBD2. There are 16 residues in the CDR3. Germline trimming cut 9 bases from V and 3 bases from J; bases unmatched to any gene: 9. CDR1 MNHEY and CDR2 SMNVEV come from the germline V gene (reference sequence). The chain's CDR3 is CASTSGRTNHTGELFF. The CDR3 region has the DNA TGTGCCAGTACTAGCGGGAGAACGAATCACACCGGGGAGCTGTTTTTT.

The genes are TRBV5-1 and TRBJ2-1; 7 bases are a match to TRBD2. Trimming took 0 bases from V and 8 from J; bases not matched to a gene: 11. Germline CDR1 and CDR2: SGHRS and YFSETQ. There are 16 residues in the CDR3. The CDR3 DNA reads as TGCGCCAGCAGCTTGGTGGGAGGGCTCGGTATCCATGAGCAGTTCTTC. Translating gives CASSLVGGLGIHEQFF.

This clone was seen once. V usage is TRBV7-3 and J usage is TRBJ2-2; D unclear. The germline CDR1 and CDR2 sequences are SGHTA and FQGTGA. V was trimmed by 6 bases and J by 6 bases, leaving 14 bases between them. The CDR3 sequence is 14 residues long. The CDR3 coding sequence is TGTGCCAGCAGGGGTGGATCCGGTCCCGGGGAGCTGTTTTTT. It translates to CASRGGSGPGELFF.

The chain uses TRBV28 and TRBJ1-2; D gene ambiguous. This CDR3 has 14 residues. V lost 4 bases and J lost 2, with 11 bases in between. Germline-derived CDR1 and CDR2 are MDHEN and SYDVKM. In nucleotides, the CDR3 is TGTGCCAGCAGTTCCCCTTCGGACAACTATGGCTACACCTTC. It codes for CASSSPSDNYGYTF.

DNA of the CDR3: TGTGCCAGCAGACACTACCAAGGGGATAGCACTGAAGCTTTCTTT. Its translation is CASRHYQGDSTEAFF. The genes are TRBV28 and TRBJ1-1; weak D call: TRBD1 (5 bases). CDR1 and CDR2 from the germline V gene are MDHEN and SYDVKM. Trimming pared 6 bases from V and 4 bases from J, leaving 18 bases between. This CDR3 has 15 amino acids.

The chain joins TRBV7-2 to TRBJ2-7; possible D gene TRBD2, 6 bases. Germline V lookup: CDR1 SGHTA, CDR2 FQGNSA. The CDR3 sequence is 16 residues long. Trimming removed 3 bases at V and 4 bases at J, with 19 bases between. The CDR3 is CASSFRGQAGGYEQYF. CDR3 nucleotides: TGTGCCAGCAGCTTCCGCGGACAAGCGGGCGGATACGAGCAGTACTTC.

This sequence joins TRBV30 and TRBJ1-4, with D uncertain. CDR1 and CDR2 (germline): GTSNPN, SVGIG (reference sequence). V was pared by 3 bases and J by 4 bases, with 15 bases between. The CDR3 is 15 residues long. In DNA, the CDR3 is TGTGCCTGGAGGGCCCTGGGAGGAAGTAATGAAAAACTGTTTTTT. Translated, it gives CAWRALGGSNEKLFF.

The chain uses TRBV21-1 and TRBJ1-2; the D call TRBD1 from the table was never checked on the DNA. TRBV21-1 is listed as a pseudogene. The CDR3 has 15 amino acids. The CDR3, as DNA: TGTGCCAGCAGCAACCTGGGTGCAGGGGACTATGGCTACACCTTC. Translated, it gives CASSNLGAGDYGYTF.

The CDR3, as DNA: TGTGCCAGCAGTTCTCGCCTAGCGGTCTCCTACGAGCAGTACTTC. It specifies CASSSRLAVSYEQYF. This rearrangement joins TRBV28 to TRBJ2-7; 7 positions match TRBD2. Germline values: CDR1 MDHEN, CDR2 SYDVKM. The ends lost 4 bases at V and 0 bases at J; junction bases unmatched: 6. CDR3 size: 15 residues.

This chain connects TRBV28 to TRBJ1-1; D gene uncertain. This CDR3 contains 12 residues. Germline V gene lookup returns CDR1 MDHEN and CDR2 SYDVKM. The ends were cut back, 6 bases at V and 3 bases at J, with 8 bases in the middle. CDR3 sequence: CASRSMYTEAFF. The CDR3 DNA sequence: TGTGCCAGCAGGTCGATGTACACTGAAGCTTTCTTT.

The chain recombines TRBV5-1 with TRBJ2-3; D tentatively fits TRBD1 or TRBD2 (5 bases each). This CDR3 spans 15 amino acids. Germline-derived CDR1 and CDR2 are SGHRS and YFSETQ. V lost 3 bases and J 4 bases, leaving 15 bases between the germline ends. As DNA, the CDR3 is TGCGCCAGCAGCTCCGCCCTCCCGGGGCCAGATACGCAGTATTTT. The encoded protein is CASSSALPGPDTQYF.

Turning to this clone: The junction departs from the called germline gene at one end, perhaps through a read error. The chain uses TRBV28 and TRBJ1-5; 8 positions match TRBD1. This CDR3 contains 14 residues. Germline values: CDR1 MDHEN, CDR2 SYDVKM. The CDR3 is CASSLLASGTGPNF. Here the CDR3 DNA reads TGTGCCAGCAGTTTACTCGCGTCCGGGACAGGACCCAATTTT.

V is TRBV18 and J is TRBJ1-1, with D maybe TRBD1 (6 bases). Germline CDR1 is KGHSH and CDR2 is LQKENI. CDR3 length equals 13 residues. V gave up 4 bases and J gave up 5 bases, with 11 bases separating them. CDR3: CASSHRERTEAFF. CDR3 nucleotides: TGTGCCAGCTCACACAGGGAGAGGACTGAAGCTTTCTTT. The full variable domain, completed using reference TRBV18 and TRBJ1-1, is NAGVMQNPRHLVRRRGQEARLRCSPMKGHSHVYWYRQLPEEGLKFMVYLQKENIIDESGMPKERFSAEFPKEGPSILRIQQVVRGDSAAYFCASSHRERTEAFFGQGTRLTVV.

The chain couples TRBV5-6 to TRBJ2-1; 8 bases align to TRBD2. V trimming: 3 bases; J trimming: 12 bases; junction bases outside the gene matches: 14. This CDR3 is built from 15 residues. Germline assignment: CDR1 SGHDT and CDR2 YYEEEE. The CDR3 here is CASSSPVWTGGGQFF. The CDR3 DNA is TGTGCCAGCAGCTCCCCCGTTTGGACGGGAGGGGGGCAGTTCTTC.

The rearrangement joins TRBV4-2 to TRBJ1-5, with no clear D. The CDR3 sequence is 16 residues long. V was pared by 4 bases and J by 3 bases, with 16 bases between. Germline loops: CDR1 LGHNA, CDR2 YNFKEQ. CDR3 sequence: CASSPRPTDYNQPQHF. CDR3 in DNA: TGTGCCAGCAGCCCAAGACCTACGGACTACAATCAGCCCCAGCATTTT.

The DNA of the CDR3 is TGTGCCAGCAGAATGACAGCGGGCCTAAACACCATATATTTT. It encodes CASRMTAGLNTIYF. This chain connects TRBV6-5 to TRBJ1-3; weak D call: TRBD1 (5 bases). Trimming took 6 bases from V and 6 from J, leaving 15 bases between them. The CDR3 is made up of 14 amino acids. The germline V gene encodes CDR1 MNHEY and CDR2 SVGAGI.

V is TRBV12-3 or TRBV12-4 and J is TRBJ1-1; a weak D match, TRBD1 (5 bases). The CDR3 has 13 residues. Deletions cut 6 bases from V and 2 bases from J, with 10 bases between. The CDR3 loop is CASSRQGNTEAFF. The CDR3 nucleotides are TGTGCCAGCAGCAGGCAGGGCAACACTGAAGCTTTCTTT.